Sequencing of this TCR beta chain was carried out in a study of T cell repertoires in cytomegalovirus infection. The CDR3 runs to 13 residues. Germline assignment: CDR1 SGHRS and CDR2 YFSETQ. V dropped 5 bases and J dropped 7 bases, with 13 bases sitting between them. With regard to this clonotype: The antigen is not known.

TCRdb re-derived calls from the reads in MiXCR, one entry per CDR3 protein. The sample holds approximately 120,000 distinct CDR3 sequences; about 30% are singletons and the top ten take 80% to 85%. This TCR was sampled from a human donor in good health (CMV status not recorded). Some clones in this sample may be carry-over from other donors' samples. The material was CD8+ T cells from cultured PBMCs, obtained from culture after CMV antigen stimulation. The chain recombines TRBV5-1 with TRBJ2-1, with D unclear. CDR3 sequence: CASRRHFWNEQFF. CDR3 coding DNA: TGCGCCAGCAGGAGACACTTCTGGAATGAGCAGTTCTTC.